The sequence of this T cell receptor (beta chain) was determined in a study of blood T cell repertoires in COVID-19. Cohort placement rested on clinical history that participants reported themselves. In the original analysis: Scientists estimated how many nucleated cells there were by amplifying reference gene primers. TCRdb's copy holds only in-frame clones and misses some; the assay was immunoSEQ multiplex PCR. The DNA was the basis for D and trimming; V, J and clone size are from that table. The table shows 200,000 or so clones, with just under 85% occurring only once. The CDR3 is 14 residues long. V shed 6 bases and J 0 bases; nucleotides not matched to a gene: 2. Germline CDR1 is LGHNT and CDR2 is FRNRAP.

This sequence was found in a woman aged 35 to 49 with acute COVID-19. Material for sequencing was PBMCs or T cells enriched from blood (not recorded which). The gene calls are TRBV12-5 and TRBJ1-1, with 9 bases fitting TRBD1. The CDR3 spells CASGTGGMNTEAFF. The CDR3 region has the DNA TGTGCTAGTGGGACAGGGGGAATGAACACTGAAGCTTTCTTT.